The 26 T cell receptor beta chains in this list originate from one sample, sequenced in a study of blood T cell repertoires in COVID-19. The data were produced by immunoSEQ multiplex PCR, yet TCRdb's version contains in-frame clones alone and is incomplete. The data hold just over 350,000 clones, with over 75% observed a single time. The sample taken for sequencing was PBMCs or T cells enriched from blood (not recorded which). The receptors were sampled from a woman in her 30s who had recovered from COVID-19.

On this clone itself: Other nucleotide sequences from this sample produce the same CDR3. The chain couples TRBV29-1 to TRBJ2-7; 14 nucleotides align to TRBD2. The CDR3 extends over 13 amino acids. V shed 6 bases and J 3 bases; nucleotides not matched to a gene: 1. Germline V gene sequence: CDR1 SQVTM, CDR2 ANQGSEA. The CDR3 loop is CSVGTSGSYEQYF. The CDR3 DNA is TGCAGCGTGGGGACTAGCGGGAGCTACGAGCAGTACTTC.

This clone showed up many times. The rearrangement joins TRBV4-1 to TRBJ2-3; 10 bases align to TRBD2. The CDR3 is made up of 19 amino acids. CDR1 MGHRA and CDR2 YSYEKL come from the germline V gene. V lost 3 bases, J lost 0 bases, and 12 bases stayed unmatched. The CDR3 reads CASSHLGLARRPSTDTQYF. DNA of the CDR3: TGCGCCAGCAGCCACCTGGGACTAGCGAGACGACCTAGCACAGATACGCAGTATTTT.

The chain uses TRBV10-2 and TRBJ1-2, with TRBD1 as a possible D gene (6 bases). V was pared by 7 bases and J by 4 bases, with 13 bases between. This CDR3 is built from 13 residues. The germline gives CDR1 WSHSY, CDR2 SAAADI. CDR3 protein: CASNGGTGYGYTF. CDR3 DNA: TGCGCCAGCAATGGGGGCACAGGCTATGGCTACACCTTC.

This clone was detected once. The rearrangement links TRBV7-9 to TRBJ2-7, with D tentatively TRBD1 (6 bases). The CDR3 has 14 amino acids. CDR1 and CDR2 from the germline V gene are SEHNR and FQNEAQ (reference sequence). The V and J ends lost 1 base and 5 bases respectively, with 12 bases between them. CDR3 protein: CASSLDYRVDEQYF. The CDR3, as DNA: TGTGCCAGCAGCTTAGATTACAGGGTTGACGAGCAGTACTTC.

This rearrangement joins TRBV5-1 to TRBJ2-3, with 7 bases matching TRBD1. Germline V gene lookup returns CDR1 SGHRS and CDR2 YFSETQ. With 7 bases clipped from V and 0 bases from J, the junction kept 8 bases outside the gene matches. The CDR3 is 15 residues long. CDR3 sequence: CASFQRDSSTDTQYF. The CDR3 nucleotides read TGCGCCAGCTTCCAGAGGGACAGCAGCACAGATACGCAGTATTTT.

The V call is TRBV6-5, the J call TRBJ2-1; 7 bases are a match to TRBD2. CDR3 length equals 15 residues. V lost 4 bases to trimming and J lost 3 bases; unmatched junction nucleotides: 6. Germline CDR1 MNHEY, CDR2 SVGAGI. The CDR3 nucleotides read TGTGCCAGCAGTTTCGAGCGGGGTTTCTACAATGAGCAGTTCTTC. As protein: CASSFERGFYNEQFF.

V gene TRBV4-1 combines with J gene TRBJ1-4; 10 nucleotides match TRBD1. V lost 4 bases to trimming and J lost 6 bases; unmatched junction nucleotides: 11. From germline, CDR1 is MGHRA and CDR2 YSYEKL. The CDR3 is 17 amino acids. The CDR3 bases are TGCGCCAGCAGCCGGACTAACCGACAGGGGGCAGATGAAAAACTGTTTTTT. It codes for CASSRTNRQGADEKLFF.

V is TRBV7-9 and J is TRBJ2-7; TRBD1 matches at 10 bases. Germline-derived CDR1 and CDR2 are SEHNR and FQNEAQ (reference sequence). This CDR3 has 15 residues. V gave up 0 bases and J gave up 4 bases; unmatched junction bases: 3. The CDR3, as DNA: TGTGCCAGCAGCTTAGCGACAGGGGGCGGTTACGAGCAGTACTTC. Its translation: CASSLATGGGYEQYF.

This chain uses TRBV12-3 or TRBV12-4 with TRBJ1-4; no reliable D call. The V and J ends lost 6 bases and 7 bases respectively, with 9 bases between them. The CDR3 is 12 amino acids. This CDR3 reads CASRHGFEKLFF. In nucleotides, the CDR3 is TGTGCCAGCAGACACGGGTTTGAAAAACTGTTTTTT.

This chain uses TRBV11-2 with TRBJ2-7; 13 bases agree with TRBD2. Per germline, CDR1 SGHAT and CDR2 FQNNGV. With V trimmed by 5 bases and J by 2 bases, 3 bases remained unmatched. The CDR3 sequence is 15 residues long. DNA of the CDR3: TGTGCCAGCAGCATCGGGACTAGCGGGGCCTACGAGCAGTACTTC. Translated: CASSIGTSGAYEQYF.

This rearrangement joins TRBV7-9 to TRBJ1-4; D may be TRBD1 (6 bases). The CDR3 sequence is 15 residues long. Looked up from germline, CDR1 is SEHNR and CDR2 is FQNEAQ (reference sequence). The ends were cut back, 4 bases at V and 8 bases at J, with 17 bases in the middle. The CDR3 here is CASSYTGLDEEKLFF. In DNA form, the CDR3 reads TGTGCCAGCAGCTATACAGGGTTGGACGAAGAAAAACTGTTTTTT.

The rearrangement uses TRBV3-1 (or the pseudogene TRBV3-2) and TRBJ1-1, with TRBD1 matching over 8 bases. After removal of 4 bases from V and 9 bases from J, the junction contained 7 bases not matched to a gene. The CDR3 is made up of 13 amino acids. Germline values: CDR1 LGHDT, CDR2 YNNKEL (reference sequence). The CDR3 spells CASSPRGTGQAFF. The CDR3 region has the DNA TGTGCCAGCAGCCCAAGGGGGACAGGACAAGCTTTCTTT.

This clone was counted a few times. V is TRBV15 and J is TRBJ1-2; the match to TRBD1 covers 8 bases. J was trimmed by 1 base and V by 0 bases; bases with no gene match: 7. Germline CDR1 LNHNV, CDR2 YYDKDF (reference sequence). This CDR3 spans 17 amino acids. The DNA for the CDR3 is TGTGCCACCAGCAGAGATCGGACAGGGACCCTTAACTATGGCTACACCTTC. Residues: CATSRDRTGTLNYGYTF.

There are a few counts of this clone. CDR3 in DNA: TGCAGTGCTAGTGATGGGACAGGGGTGTCGGGAGCTTTCTTT. Translation: CSASDGTGVSGAFF. The rearrangement uses TRBV20-1 and TRBJ1-1; 10 nucleotides line up with TRBD1. The trim removed 3 bases at V and 10 bases at J, leaving 11 bases unmatched. Germline V lookup: CDR1 DFQATT, CDR2 SNEGSKA (reference sequence). CDR3 length: 14 amino acids.

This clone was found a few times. The CDR3 DNA reads TGCAGCGTTGTATCAGGGGCTGCTGGAAACACCATATATTTT. It specifies CSVVSGAAGNTIYF. The chain couples TRBV29-1 to TRBJ1-3; possibly TRBD1 for D (6 bases). CDR1 and CDR2 (germline): SQVTM, ANQGSEA. The CDR3 runs to 14 residues. Trimming stripped 4 bases from V and 2 bases from J, with 12 bases between.

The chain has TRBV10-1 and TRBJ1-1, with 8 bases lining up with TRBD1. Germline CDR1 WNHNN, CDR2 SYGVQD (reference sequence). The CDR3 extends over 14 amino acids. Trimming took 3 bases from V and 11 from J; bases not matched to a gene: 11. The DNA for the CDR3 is TGCGCCAGCAGTGAAAACGGACAGGGTAGGATGGCTTTCTTT. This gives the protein CASSENGQGRMAFF.

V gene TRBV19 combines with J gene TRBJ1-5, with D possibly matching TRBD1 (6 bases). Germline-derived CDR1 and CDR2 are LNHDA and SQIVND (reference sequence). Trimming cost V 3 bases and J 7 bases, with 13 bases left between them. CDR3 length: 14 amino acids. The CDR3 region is CASSIRDTGQPQHF. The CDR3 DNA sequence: TGTGCCAGTAGTATCCGGGACACGGGGCAGCCCCAGCATTTT.

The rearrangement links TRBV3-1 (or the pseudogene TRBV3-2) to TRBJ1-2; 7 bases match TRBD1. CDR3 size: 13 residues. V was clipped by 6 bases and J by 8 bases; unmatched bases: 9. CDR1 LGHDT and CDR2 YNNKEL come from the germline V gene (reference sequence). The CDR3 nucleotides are TGTGCCAGCAGTCCGACAGGGTTAAACGGCTACACCTTC. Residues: CASSPTGLNGYTF.

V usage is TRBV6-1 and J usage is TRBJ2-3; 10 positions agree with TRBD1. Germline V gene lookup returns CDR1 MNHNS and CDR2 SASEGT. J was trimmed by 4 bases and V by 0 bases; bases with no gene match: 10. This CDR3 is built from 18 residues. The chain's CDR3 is CASSEALWDRGEADTQYF. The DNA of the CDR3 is TGTGCCAGCAGTGAAGCGCTTTGGGACAGGGGTGAGGCAGATACGCAGTATTTT.

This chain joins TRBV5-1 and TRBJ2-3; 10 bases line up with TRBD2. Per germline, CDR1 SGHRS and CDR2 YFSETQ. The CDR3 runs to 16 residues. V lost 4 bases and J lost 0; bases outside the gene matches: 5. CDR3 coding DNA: TGCGCCAGCAGCACCCGAGCGGGGGGGAGCACAGATACGCAGTATTTT. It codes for CASSTRAGGSTDTQYF.

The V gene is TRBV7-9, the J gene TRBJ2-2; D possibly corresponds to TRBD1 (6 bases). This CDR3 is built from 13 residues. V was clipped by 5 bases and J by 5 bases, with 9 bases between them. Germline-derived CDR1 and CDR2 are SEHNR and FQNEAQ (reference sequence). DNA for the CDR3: TGTGCCAGCAGCGTACAGGGAACCGGGGAGCTGTTTTTT. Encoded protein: CASSVQGTGELFF.

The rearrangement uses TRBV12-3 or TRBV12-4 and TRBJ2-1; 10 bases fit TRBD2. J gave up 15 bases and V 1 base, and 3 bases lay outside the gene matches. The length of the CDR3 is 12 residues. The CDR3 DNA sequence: TGTGCCAGCAGTTTAGGAGCGGGGGGGCCGTTCTTC. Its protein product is CASSLGAGGPFF.

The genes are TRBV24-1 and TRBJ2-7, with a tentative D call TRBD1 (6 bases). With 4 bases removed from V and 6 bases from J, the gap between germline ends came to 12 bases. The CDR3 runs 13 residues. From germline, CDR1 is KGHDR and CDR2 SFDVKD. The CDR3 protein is CATSDLGQLEQYF. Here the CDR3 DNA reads TGTGCCACCAGTGACCTAGGACAGCTCGAGCAGTACTTC.

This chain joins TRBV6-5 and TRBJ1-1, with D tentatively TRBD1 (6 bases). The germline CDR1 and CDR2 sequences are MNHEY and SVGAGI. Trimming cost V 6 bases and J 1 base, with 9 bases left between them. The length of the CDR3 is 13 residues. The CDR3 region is CASRQGQNTEAFF. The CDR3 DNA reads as TGTGCCAGCAGGCAGGGACAGAACACTGAAGCTTTCTTT.

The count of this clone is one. The CDR3 region has the DNA TGTGCCAGCGTTAGGACAGCCACCTACGGAGAGCAGTACTTC. This sequence encodes CASVRTATYGEQYF. The chain recombines TRBV6-5 with TRBJ2-7; D perhaps matches TRBD1 (6 bases). The length of the CDR3 is 14 residues. V shed 8 bases and J shed 7 bases, with 21 bases lying between them. Germline-derived CDR1 and CDR2 are MNHEY and SVGAGI.

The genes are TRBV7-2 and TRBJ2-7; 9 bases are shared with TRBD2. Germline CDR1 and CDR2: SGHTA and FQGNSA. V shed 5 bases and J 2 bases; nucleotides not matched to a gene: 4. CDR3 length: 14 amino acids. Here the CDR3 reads CASSHSGSAYEQYF. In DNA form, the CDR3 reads TGTGCCAGCAGCCATAGCGGGAGTGCCTACGAGCAGTACTTC.